These T cell receptor beta chains were read from a single sample in a study of T cells in Graves' hyperthyroidism and ophthalmopathy. TCRdb reanalysed the multiplex PCR reads using MiXCR and keeps one entry per CDR3 protein. The repertoire holds 690,000 or so distinct CDR3 sequences, with roughly a sixth as singletons. Sequencing was performed on blood. The receptors were sampled from a woman aged 50 to 60 with Graves' hyperthyroidism that later progressed to Graves' ophthalmopathy. The CDR3 runs from the conserved cysteine through the conserved F or W. The D gene is left open where the match is weak. Expanded clones get a size class; other rows say once, few or many, or leave the size out.

j_gene	v_gene	d_gene	abundance	CDR3aa
TRBJ2-7	TRBV2	TRBD1	many	CASEPDRPYEQYF
TRBJ1-2	TRBV7-2	-	few	CASSLDHRGSGYGYTF
TRBJ2-3	TRBV7-6	-	-	CASVRSGGTDTQYF
TRBJ2-7	TRBV6-5	TRBD2	many	CASSYSWRGGGAYEQYF
TRBJ1-5	TRBV4-1	-	-	CASSQDWGGGQPQHF
TRBJ2-4	TRBV3-1	TRBD1	many	CASSPRTGLSKNIQYF
TRBJ1-2	TRBV6-1	TRBD1	-	CASSEEGTGIIGGYTF
TRBJ1-1	TRBV19	-	-	CASSMGQDTEAFF
TRBJ2-5	TRBV3-1	TRBD2	few	CASSQTSGGGETQYF
TRBJ2-7	TRBV4-1	TRBD1	-	CASSRPGTGGYEQYF
TRBJ1-5	TRBV7-8	-	many	CASSLYGREYSNQPQHF
TRBJ2-1	TRBV2	TRBD1	few	CASSPDREKFF
TRBJ2-1	TRBV9	-	few	CASSLRDSGSGNEQFF
TRBJ1-5	TRBV19	TRBD1	many	CASSMTPGTGYSNQPQHF
TRBJ2-7	TRBV20-1	TRBD1	few	CSAMTGSTYEQYF
TRBJ2-1	TRBV13	-	many	CASSRPSESSYNEQFF
TRBJ1-2	TRBV7-9	-	-	CASSLPWANYGYTF
TRBJ1-1	TRBV6-6	-	few	CASSYRGGGNTEAFF
TRBJ2-7	TRBV20-1	-	-	CSAREFRGGFYEQYF
TRBJ2-7	TRBV18	-	-	CASSPGQGTHEQYF
TRBJ2-1	TRBV3-1	-	-	CASQGAGGSYNEQFF
TRBJ2-7	TRBV2	-	few	CASRDYQYEQYF
TRBJ1-1	TRBV7-3	-	many	CASRAQPNTEAFF
TRBJ2-7	TRBV29-1	TRBD2	few	CSVGGLRYEQYF
TRBJ2-7	TRBV6-5	-	few	CASSYRTDSNYEQYF
TRBJ2-3	TRBV29-1	-	few	CSGGGQSTDTQYF
TRBJ2-2	TRBV2	TRBD1	-	CASLDRDTGELFF
TRBJ1-2	TRBV7-9	TRBD1	-	CASSLEDGTDGYTF
TRBJ1-4	TRBV11-2	TRBD1	many	CASSSGTGDFGEKLFF
TRBJ2-7	TRBV20-1	-	-	CSASIRSGGPYEQYF
TRBJ2-7	TRBV29-1	-	-	CSVEDRASVSYEQYF
TRBJ2-1	TRBV7-9	-	-	CASSLPRLTERENEQFF
TRBJ2-1	TRBV13	-	many	CASSLSVLGWEQFF
TRBJ1-1	TRBV4-1	TRBD1	-	CASSRLDRDMNTEAFF
TRBJ2-5	TRBV7-8	-	few	CASSSPWSQYF
TRBJ2-7	TRBV5-1	-	few	CASSLGGGIGYEQYF
TRBJ2-7	TRBV7-9	-	many	CASSFTGHPYEQYF
TRBJ2-3	TRBV30	TRBD2	many	CAYAGGGGVNTQYF
TRBJ1-5	TRBV3-1	-	-	CASSQVAGSGQPQHF
TRBJ1-6	TRBV6-1	-	-	CATRVSNSPLHF
TRBJ1-6	TRBV4-1	-	-	CASSQLRGDSPLHF